These 27 T cell receptor beta chains originate from one sample sequenced in a study of blood T cell repertoires in COVID-19. Clones were read by immunoSEQ multiplex PCR, and TCRdb kept only the in-frame ones, dropping some. In the table there are some 33,000 clones, about 90% of which are singletons. What was sequenced was peripheral blood. The source is a man in his 60s with acute or convalescent COVID-19.

Notes on this clone: This sample also contains other DNA sequences that code for the same CDR3. The chain recombines TRBV5-1 with TRBJ1-4; D is uncertain. Trimming stripped 0 bases from V and 4 bases from J, with 7 bases between. The CDR3 extends over 14 amino acids. Germline assignment: CDR1 SGHRS and CDR2 YFSETQ. The DNA for the CDR3 is TGCGCCAGCAGCTTGGCCCCGGGTAATGAAAAACTGTTTTTT. Its translation: CASSLAPGNEKLFF. The variable domain in full, with the rest retrieved from reference TRBV5-1 and TRBJ1-4, is KAGVTQTPRYLIKTRGQQVTLSCSPISGHRSVSWYQQTPGQGLQFLFEYFSETQRNKGNFPGRFSGRQFSNSRSEMNVSTLELGDSALYLCASSLAPGNEKLFFGSGTQLSVL.

The chain employs TRBV7-2 and TRBJ2-1, with D possibly TRBD2 on 5 matching bases. CDR3 length: 14 residues. V lost 1 base, J lost 7 bases, and 11 bases lay in between. Germline CDR1 and CDR2: SGHTA and FQGNSA. The CDR3 is CASSLGPTSNEQFF. Written as DNA, the CDR3 is TGTGCCAGCAGCTTAGGACCCACTAGTAATGAGCAGTTCTTC.

J is TRBJ2-1 and V is TRBV6-1; D is possibly TRBD1 (6 bases). The CDR3 runs to 16 residues. V lost 0 bases and J 4 bases, leaving 13 bases between the germline ends. Germline CDR1 MNHNS, CDR2 SASEGT. The CDR3 loop reads CASSEARGDRYNEQFF. The CDR3 nucleotides read TGTGCCAGCAGTGAAGCGAGAGGAGACAGGTACAATGAGCAGTTCTTC.

The chain uses TRBV29-1 and TRBJ2-3; TRBD2 is a possible D gene (6 bases). Germline V lookup: CDR1 SQVTM, CDR2 ANQGSEA. The CDR3 runs 16 residues. Between the trimmed V and J ends, which lost 3 bases and 0 bases, there was a span of 16 bases. The CDR3 DNA reads as TGCAGCGTTGAGAGAGGGAGGCGGGCCAGCACAGATACGCAGTATTTT. This codes for CSVERGRRASTDTQYF.

The chain couples TRBV11-2 to TRBJ2-3, with 8 bases that match TRBD2. Trimming took 6 bases from V and 5 from J; bases not matched to a gene: 7. Germline V lookup: CDR1 SGHAT, CDR2 FQNNGV. The CDR3 length is 14 residues. Written as DNA, the CDR3 is TGTGCCAGCAGGAAAAGCGGGAGAGGAGATACGCAGTATTTT. Protein product: CASRKSGRGDTQYF.

The rearrangement joins TRBV7-9 to TRBJ1-1; 7 nucleotides align to TRBD1. The CDR3 runs to 13 residues. CDR1 and CDR2 from the germline V gene are SEHNR and FQNEAQ (reference sequence). V dropped 3 bases and J dropped 8; count of bases not matched to a gene: 6. CDR3 DNA: TGTGCCAGCAGCTTCCGACAGGGCTCAGAAGCTTTCTTT. It codes for CASSFRQGSEAFF.

The gene calls are TRBV25-1 and TRBJ1-1, with 9 bases that match TRBD1. The V gene end was trimmed by 4 bases and the J gene end by 1 base; junction bases not matched to a gene: 10. Germline values: CDR1 MGHDK, CDR2 SYGVNS. The CDR3 is 17 residues long. The CDR3 region has the DNA TGTGCCAGCAGTGGATGGACAGGGGTTTTGAGGAACACTGAAGCTTTCTTT. It is translated as CASSGWTGVLRNTEAFF.

This chain connects TRBV29-1 to TRBJ1-2; D unclear. Germline loops: CDR1 SQVTM, CDR2 ANQGSEA. The CDR3 spans 11 residues. The V end lost 7 bases, the J end lost 4 bases, and 10 bases lay between the germline ends. The CDR3 DNA reads TGCAGCGCGAGCAGGTCCTATGGCTACACCTTC. It specifies CSASRSYGYTF.

The chain is built from TRBV5-1 and TRBJ1-1; 8 bases match TRBD1. Germline values: CDR1 SGHRS, CDR2 YFSETQ. After removal of 3 bases from V and 10 bases from J, the junction contained 11 bases not matched to a gene. The CDR3 covers 14 residues. DNA of the CDR3: TGCGCCAGCAGCTCGGTCAGGGGGCGAAGCGGAGCTTTCTTT. Protein product: CASSSVRGRSGAFF.

In its sample, this clone was seen once. The V call is TRBV5-4, the J call TRBJ1-2; a possible D gene is TRBD1 (6 bases). Trimming took 0 bases from V and 5 from J, leaving 11 bases between them. The CDR3 is made up of 14 amino acids. Per the germline V gene, CDR1 is SGHNT and CDR2 is YYREEE (reference sequence). The CDR3 DNA reads as TGTGCCAGCAGCTTGGAAACGAGGGGGTATGGCTACACCTTC. Protein sequence: CASSLETRGYGYTF.

V and J are TRBV9 and TRBJ1-1; 7 bases agree with TRBD1. Germline V CDR1 and CDR2: SGDLS, YYNGEE. The ends lost 0 bases at V and 5 bases at J; junction bases unmatched: 10. CDR3 size: 16 residues. The CDR3 DNA sequence: TGTGCCAGCAGCGTAGAGGGGACAGCAGCCCCAACTGAAGCTTTCTTT. Its translation: CASSVEGTAAPTEAFF.

The rearrangement joins TRBV19 to TRBJ2-7, with D possibly matching TRBD2 (6 bases). CDR3 length: 14 residues. The V gene's germline CDR1 is LNHDA and CDR2 SQIVND (reference sequence). V lost 3 bases to trimming and J lost 7 bases, with 16 bases between them. The CDR3 sequence: CASSMGRRGLEQYF. CDR3 nucleotide sequence: TGTGCCAGTAGTATGGGTAGGCGGGGATTGGAGCAGTACTTC.

The V gene is TRBV5-1, the J gene TRBJ2-6, with D unresolved. CDR3 length equals 16 residues. The V gene lost 4 bases and the J gene lost 0 bases, with 11 bases spanning the gap. Looked up from germline, CDR1 is SGHRS and CDR2 is YFSETQ. CDR3 residues: CASSPPEASGANVLTF. The CDR3 DNA follows: TGCGCCAGCAGCCCGCCCGAGGCCTCTGGGGCCAACGTCCTGACTTTC.

The chain carries TRBV25-1 and TRBJ1-1; possibly TRBD1 for D (5 bases). Germline-derived CDR1 and CDR2 are MGHDK and SYGVNS. This CDR3 is 14 amino acids long. V lost 4 bases, J lost 0 bases, and 9 bases lay in between. CDR3 sequence: CASSAAGLNTEAFF. CDR3 nucleotides: TGTGCCAGCAGTGCGGCAGGGCTGAACACTGAAGCTTTCTTT. The variable domain in full, with the rest retrieved from reference TRBV25-1 and TRBJ1-1, is EADIYQTPRYLVIGTGKKITLECSQTMGHDKMYWYQQDPGMELHLIHYSYGVNSTEKGDLSSESTVSRIRTEHFPLTLESARPSHTSQYLCASSAAGLNTEAFFGQGTRLTVV.

This rearrangement joins TRBV15 to TRBJ1-1, with 7 bases fitting TRBD1. J was trimmed by 5 bases and V by 6 bases; bases with no gene match: 12. The CDR3 covers 15 residues. Germline CDR1 reads LNHNV; CDR2 reads YYDKDF (reference sequence). CDR3 amino acids: CATRSRQGRETEAFF. The CDR3, as DNA: TGTGCCACCAGATCCCGACAGGGCCGAGAAACTGAAGCTTTCTTT.

This chain uses TRBV2 with TRBJ2-5; the D gene is possibly TRBD2 (6 bases). The CDR3 spans 15 residues. Germline CDR1 reads SNHLY; CDR2 reads FYNNEI. V was pared by 6 bases and J by 1 base, with 15 bases between. The CDR3 region is CASSPGLTFQETQYF. In DNA form, the CDR3 reads TGTGCCAGCAGCCCGGGACTGACTTTCCAAGAGACCCAGTACTTC.

This clone has only a few counts. This chain uses TRBV4-1 with TRBJ1-1, with 7 nucleotides matching TRBD1. CDR3 length equals 12 residues. The germline V gene has CDR1 MGHRA and CDR2 YSYEKL. J was trimmed by 10 bases and V by 2 bases; bases with no gene match: 4. The CDR3 protein is CASSQSQGGAFF. Here the CDR3 DNA reads TGCGCCAGCAGCCAATCCCAGGGGGGAGCTTTCTTT.

This chain joins TRBV4-1 and TRBJ1-2, with 7 positions matching TRBD1. V lost 3 bases, J lost 7 bases, and 2 bases stayed unmatched. The CDR3 has 12 residues. The germline gives CDR1 MGHRA, CDR2 YSYEKL. CDR3 sequence reads: CASSHGQVGYTF. The CDR3 bases are TGCGCCAGCAGCCATGGACAGGTTGGCTACACCTTC.

The chain combines TRBV7-2 with TRBJ2-5, with a weak D call TRBD1 (6 bases). Trimming stripped 3 bases from V and 5 bases from J, with 10 bases between. This CDR3 is 13 amino acids long. Germline CDR1 is SGHTA and CDR2 is FQGNSA. In DNA form, the CDR3 reads TGTGCCAGCAGCTTCCAGGGGTTGGAGACCCAGTACTTC. Protein: CASSFQGLETQYF. Variable domain in full (rest from reference TRBV7-2 and TRBJ2-5): GAGVSQSPSNKVTEKGKDVELRCDPISGHTALYWYRQSLGQGLEFLIYFQGNSAPDKSGLPSDRFSAERTGGSVSTLTIQRTQQEDSAVYLCASSFQGLETQYFGPGTRLLVL.

The chain uses TRBV7-2 and TRBJ2-3; 7 bases match TRBD2. This CDR3 region has 15 residues. V was clipped by 1 base and J by 6 bases; unmatched bases: 7. Germline V CDR1 and CDR2: SGHTA, FQGNSA. The DNA for the CDR3 is TGTGCCAGCAGCTTAGGCGGGAGCTCTTCGGATACGCAGTATTTT. Protein sequence: CASSLGGSSSDTQYF. The variable domain in full, with the rest retrieved from reference TRBV7-2 and TRBJ2-3, is GAGVSQSPSNKVTEKGKDVELRCDPISGHTALYWYRQSLGQGLEFLIYFQGNSAPDKSGLPSDRFSAERTGGSVSTLTIQRTQQEDSAVYLCASSLGGSSSDTQYFGPGTRLTVL.

The CDR3 region has the DNA TGTGCCAGCAGCTTGGGCAGGGCCTACGAGCAGTACTTC. This sequence encodes CASSLGRAYEQYF. The genes are TRBV5-8 and TRBJ2-7; D might be TRBD1 (5 bases). Trimming took off 0 bases at V and 2 bases at J, with 6 bases between the two ends. This CDR3 region has 13 residues. Germline CDR1 is SGHTS and CDR2 is YDEGEE.

The chain joins TRBV11-3 to TRBJ2-1; possible D gene TRBD1, 5 bases. The CDR3 loop spans 16 amino acids. Germline loops: CDR1 SGHNT, CDR2 YENEEA. The V end was cut by 4 bases, the J end by 0 bases, with 13 bases between. CDR3 sequence: CASSWQGSTSYNEQFF. CDR3 DNA sequence: TGTGCCAGCAGCTGGCAGGGTAGCACCTCCTACAATGAGCAGTTCTTC. The full variable domain, in which reference TRBV11-3 and TRBJ2-1 provide the parts outside the CDR3, is EAGVVQSPRYKIIEKKQPVAFWCNPISGHNTLYWYLQNLGQGPELLIRYENEEAVDDSQLPKDRFSAERLKGVDSTLKIQPAELGDSAVYLCASSWQGSTSYNEQFFGPGTRLTVL.

This chain joins TRBV7-8 and TRBJ2-7, with TRBD2 matching over 9 bases. The CDR3 covers 16 residues. Per the germline V gene, CDR1 is SGHVS and CDR2 is FQNEAQ. V was pared by 2 bases and J by 1 base, with 6 bases of the junction left unmatched. The CDR3 DNA is TGTGCCAGCAGCTTAATGGCGGGAGGGCGGTCCTACGAGCAGTACTTC. This gives the protein CASSLMAGGRSYEQYF.

The chain recombines TRBV5-1 with TRBJ2-1; D is undetermined. The V end was cut by 4 bases, the J end by 3 bases, with 14 bases between. There are 15 residues in the CDR3. Germline V gene sequence: CDR1 SGHRS, CDR2 YFSETQ. CDR3 sequence: CASSVTSNVYNEQFF. The CDR3, as DNA: TGCGCCAGCAGCGTGACATCTAACGTCTACAATGAGCAGTTCTTC.

The chain is built from TRBV18 and TRBJ2-3; 7 nucleotides agree with TRBD2. Per the germline V gene, CDR1 is KGHSH and CDR2 is LQKENI. The CDR3 is 13 residues long. V gave up 3 bases and J gave up 5 bases; unmatched junction bases: 2. CDR3 coding DNA: TGTGCCAGCTCACCCAGCGGGGAAGATACGCAGTATTTT. Translating it yields CASSPSGEDTQYF.

J is TRBJ1-1 and V is TRBV11-2, with TRBD1 as a possible D gene (6 bases). The CDR3 is made up of 16 amino acids. V was clipped by 1 base and J by 5 bases, with 17 bases between them. Germline values: CDR1 SGHAT, CDR2 FQNNGV. The CDR3 spells CASSLAPTGAGTEAFF. CDR3 bases: TGTGCCAGCAGCTTAGCCCCGACAGGTGCGGGTACTGAAGCTTTCTTT.

The chain joins TRBV28 to TRBJ1-1, with TRBD1 as a possible D gene (5 bases). The V gene's germline CDR1 is MDHEN and CDR2 SYDVKM. Trimming took 6 bases from V and 0 from J, leaving 14 bases between them. The CDR3 loop spans 15 amino acids. DNA for the CDR3: TGTGCCAGCAGCCCTATGGGACTGCTGAACACTGAAGCTTTCTTT. This encodes CASSPMGLLNTEAFF.